The 30 T cell receptor beta chains given below trace back to one sample, sequenced in a study of T cell responses to AZD1222 COVID-19 vaccine (dated by TCRdb to about 2021). The method was the immunoSEQ multiplex PCR assay. As stored in TCRdb, this immuneACCESS dataset retains in-frame rearrangements with V and J assigned. A fraction of the clones does not appear; measured against another copy, unresolved V genes explain less than half of the discrepancy, and the remainder lacks a known reason. Here the sample has 60,000 to 80,000 clones; 80% occur a single time. About 50% of the sample is in the top ten clones. Explained via the paper, the time point label denotes: about 28 days (+/-7) after the second vaccine dose. This material consisted of peripheral blood, taken 28 days after the second AZD1222 dose. The receptors were sampled from an adult who received the AZD1222 COVID-19 vaccine.

The rearrangement links TRBV7-3 to TRBJ1-1, with 9 bases identical to TRBD1. The CDR3 consists of 13 residues. CDR1 is SGHTA, CDR2 FQGTGA, per germline. J gave up 7 bases and V 2 bases, and 2 bases lay outside the gene matches. The CDR3 region has the DNA TGTGCCAGCAGCTTACACAGGGGGCTTGAAGCTTTCTTT. It translates to CASSLHRGLEAFF.

The V call is TRBV10-1, the J call TRBJ2-7, with 12 bases that match TRBD2. Germline V lookup: CDR1 WNHNN, CDR2 SYGVQD (reference sequence). V dropped 7 bases and J dropped 4; count of bases not matched to a gene: 26. The CDR3 has 21 amino acids. The chain's CDR3 is CASTPPKTKGGLAGDWYEQYF. CDR3 bases: TGCGCCAGCACCCCACCCAAGACGAAAGGGGGACTAGCGGGCGATTGGTACGAGCAGTACTTC.

This clone was counted between two and nine times. CDR3 residues: CASSFLPSGSDKVDTQYF. As DNA, the CDR3 is TGTGCCAGCAGTTTCCTGCCTAGCGGGAGTGATAAGGTAGATACGCAGTATTTT. The chain carries TRBV28 and TRBJ2-3; TRBD2 matches at 10 bases. The CDR3 is made up of 18 amino acids. Trimming removed 3 bases from V and 5 bases from J; junction bases left unmatched: 14. Germline V gene sequence: CDR1 MDHEN, CDR2 SYDVKM.

The chain links TRBV28 to TRBJ1-4; possibly TRBD1 for D (5 bases). CDR3 length: 14 residues. V was clipped by 4 bases and J by 8 bases, with 14 bases between them. From germline, CDR1 is MDHEN and CDR2 SYDVKM. The CDR3 DNA reads TGTGCCAGCAGTTCGTACACGGGGCGGGAAAAACTGTTTTTT. As protein: CASSSYTGREKLFF.

The chain links TRBV28 to TRBJ1-6; 7 bases match TRBD1. The junction had 11 bases not matched to a gene; V was cut back by 6 bases and J by 9 bases. The length of the CDR3 is 15 residues. Germline-derived CDR1 and CDR2 are MDHEN and SYDVKM. The CDR3 here is CASSGGGGEGSPLHF. The CDR3 DNA sequence: TGTGCCAGCAGCGGAGGAGGGGGCGAGGGTTCACCCCTCCACTTT.

In this sample, this clone turned up once. The gene calls are TRBV4-3 and TRBJ2-3; TRBD2 matches at 11 bases. J lost 3 bases, V lost 3 bases, and 11 bases had no gene match. Germline V gene sequence: CDR1 LGHNA, CDR2 YSLEER. The CDR3 sequence is 18 residues long. The CDR3 DNA is TGCGCCAGCAGCCATGACCGACTAGCGGGAACCAGAACAGATACGCAGTATTTT. Its protein is CASSHDRLAGTRTDTQYF.

Here the CDR3 DNA reads TGCGCCAGCAGCTCGGGACTAGCGGGGGGGCACGGTGGCGATGAGCAGTTCTTC. It encodes CASSSGLAGGHGGDEQFF. This sequence joins TRBV5-1 and TRBJ2-1, with TRBD2 identical over 16 bases. Germline V gene sequence: CDR1 SGHRS, CDR2 YFSETQ. J was trimmed by 8 bases and V by 3 bases; bases with no gene match: 11. The CDR3 is 18 residues long. Filled out from reference TRBV5-1 and TRBJ2-1, the complete variable domain reads KAGVTQTPRYLIKTRGQQVTLSCSPISGHRSVSWYQQTPGQGLQFLFEYFSETQRNKGNFPGRFSGRQFSNSRSEMNVSTLELGDSALYLCASSSGLAGGHGGDEQFFGPGTRLTVL.

The rearrangement links TRBV6-4 to TRBJ1-1; D gene unclear. Germline values: CDR1 MRHNA, CDR2 SNTAGT. The length of the CDR3 is 13 residues. V gave up 0 bases and J gave up 3 bases, with 5 bases separating them. As DNA, the CDR3 is TGTGCCAGCAGTGACTCGCAAGACACTGAAGCTTTCTTT. Translated, it gives CASSDSQDTEAFF.

The chain is built from TRBV9 and TRBJ1-2; D gene ambiguous. V lost 2 bases and J lost 2, with 13 bases in between. CDR1 and CDR2 from the germline V gene are SGDLS and YYNGEE. The CDR3 is 15 amino acids. This chain's CDR3 is CASSVMVGLNYGYTF. The CDR3 DNA reads as TGTGCCAGCAGCGTGATGGTGGGGTTGAACTATGGCTACACCTTC.

The chain has TRBV7-6 and TRBJ2-7; no reliable D call. The CDR3 covers 14 residues. The germline V gene encodes CDR1 SGHVS and CDR2 FNYEAQ. Trimming took off 0 bases at V and 12 bases at J, with 18 bases between the two ends. This CDR3 reads CASSLADSRRPVYF. CDR3 DNA sequence: TGTGCCAGCAGCTTAGCGGATAGCAGAAGGCCTGTGTACTTC.

The chain links TRBV2 to TRBJ2-1; the match to TRBD2 covers 13 bases. Germline CDR1 is SNHLY and CDR2 is FYNNEI. This CDR3 has 15 amino acids. J gave up 9 bases and V 6 bases, and 8 bases lay outside the gene matches. CDR3 nucleotide sequence: TGTGCCAGCAGCCGACTAGCGGGAGGTCTCGGTGAGCAGTTCTTC. This encodes CASSRLAGGLGEQFF.

This sequence joins TRBV28 and TRBJ1-1; D gene unclear. The CDR3 length is 15 residues. Germline V gene data show CDR1 as MDHEN and CDR2 as SYDVKM. Trimming removed 3 bases from V and 0 bases from J, with 11 bases in between. CDR3 coding DNA: TGTGCCAGCAGTTTCCCAGGTGATCTGAACACTGAAGCTTTCTTT. This codes for CASSFPGDLNTEAFF. Combining the CDR3 with reference TRBV28 and TRBJ1-1 gives the whole variable domain DVKVTQSSRYLVKRTGEKVFLECVQDMDHENMFWYRQDPGLGLRLIYFSYDVKMKEKGDIPEGYSVSREKKERFSLILESASTNQTSMYLCASSFPGDLNTEAFFGQGTRLTVV.

V and J are TRBV14 and TRBJ2-7, with unresolved D. CDR3 length equals 14 residues. The V gene lost 2 bases and the J gene lost 3 bases, with 11 bases spanning the gap. Germline CDR1 is SGHDN and CDR2 is FVKESK. This CDR3 is CASSQRSDGYEQYF. In DNA, the CDR3 is TGTGCCAGCAGCCAACGATCTGACGGCTACGAGCAGTACTTC.

The V call is TRBV19, the J call TRBJ1-3, with 7 nucleotides matching TRBD1. The CDR3 sequence is 15 residues long. The ends lost 4 bases at V and 4 bases at J; junction bases unmatched: 7. In germline, CDR1 is LNHDA, CDR2 SQIVND (reference sequence). CDR3 nucleotides: TGTGCCAGTAGTACTTACAGGGGCCCCGGAAACACCATATATTTT. Protein product: CASSTYRGPGNTIYF.

The rearrangement joins TRBV29-1 to TRBJ2-2; 9 positions agree with TRBD2. With 3 bases clipped from V and 6 bases from J, the junction kept 2 bases outside the gene matches. Germline V CDR1 and CDR2: SQVTM, ANQGSEA. The CDR3 is 13 residues long. The CDR3 reads CSVEGLAPGELFF. The CDR3 DNA reads TGCAGCGTTGAGGGACTAGCTCCCGGGGAGCTGTTTTTT.

The rearrangement uses TRBV6-4 and TRBJ1-1; the D is unclear. Germline V gene lookup returns CDR1 MRHNA and CDR2 SNTAGT. There are 13 residues in the CDR3. Trimming shortened V by 2 bases and J by 4 bases, and 8 bases separated the two germline ends. CDR3 protein: CASSDGPGTEAFF. The CDR3 DNA reads as TGTGCCAGCAGTGACGGGCCTGGCACTGAAGCTTTCTTT.

The chain couples TRBV5-8 to TRBJ2-1; D gene unclear. V lost 7 bases, J lost 6 bases, and 17 bases lay in between. This CDR3 is 14 amino acids long. Germline loops: CDR1 SGHTS, CDR2 YDEGEE. Here the CDR3 reads CASYLNWGSNEQFF. The CDR3 DNA is TGTGCCAGCTACCTCAATTGGGGTAGCAATGAGCAGTTCTTC.

V usage is TRBV6-5 and J usage is TRBJ2-2; D remains ambiguous. V was trimmed by 4 bases and J by 8 bases, leaving 14 bases between them. The CDR3 loop spans 14 amino acids. Germline V CDR1 and CDR2: MNHEY, SVGAGI. The CDR3 sequence: CASSFERTTGELFF. The CDR3 coding sequence is TGTGCCAGCAGTTTTGAAAGGACGACGGGGGAGCTGTTTTTT.

V is TRBV28 and J is TRBJ2-7; D is undetermined. Trimming took 5 bases from V and 1 from J, leaving 3 bases between them. The CDR3 runs to 11 residues. The germline V gene has CDR1 MDHEN and CDR2 SYDVKM. The CDR3: CASSRSYEQYF. CDR3 sequence (DNA): TGTGCCAGCAGTCGATCCTACGAGCAGTACTTC.

The rearrangement uses TRBV28 and TRBJ1-5; no clear D. The CDR3 consists of 12 residues. Trimming cost V 4 bases and J 7 bases, with 8 bases left between them. The V gene's germline CDR1 is MDHEN and CDR2 SYDVKM. The CDR3 sequence is CASSSSVQPQHF. The CDR3 bases are TGTGCCAGCAGTTCCTCGGTCCAGCCCCAGCATTTT.

V gene TRBV5-4 combines with J gene TRBJ2-2; D unclear. V was cut by 2 bases and J by 7 bases, with 6 bases left in between. This CDR3 comprises 12 residues. Germline lookup yields CDR1 SGHNT and CDR2 YYREEE (reference sequence). The CDR3 sequence is CASSFVDGELFF. In DNA form, the CDR3 reads TGTGCCAGCAGCTTTGTAGACGGGGAGCTGTTTTTT. Full variable domain (rest looked up from reference TRBV5-4 and TRBJ2-2): ETGVTQSPTHLIKTRGQQVTLRCSSQSGHNTVSWYQQALGQGPQFIFQYYREEENGRGNFPPRFSGLQFPNYSSELNVNALELDDSALYLCASSFVDGELFFGEGSRLTVL.

The V and J genes are TRBV21-1 and TRBJ2-4; the table's TRBD2 call for D was not verified on the DNA. TRBV21-1 is termed a pseudogene. The CDR3 runs 19 residues. Here the CDR3 reads CASSKKPPELLGRKNIQYF. For the CDR3, the DNA is TGTGCCAGCAGCAAAAAGCCGCCAGAACTACTAGGAAGAAAAAACATTCAGTACTTC.

This chain's CDR3 is CASSWGANYGYTF. The DNA for the CDR3 is TGTGCCAGCAGCTGGGGGGCTAACTATGGCTACACCTTC. This sequence joins TRBV7-2 and TRBJ1-2, with TRBD1 as a possible D gene (5 bases). Trimming took 4 bases from V and 0 from J, leaving 6 bases between them. The germline V gene has CDR1 SGHTA and CDR2 FQGNSA. The CDR3 loop spans 13 amino acids. The whole variable domain, remainder taken from reference TRBV7-2 and TRBJ1-2, is GAGVSQSPSNKVTEKGKDVELRCDPISGHTALYWYRQSLGQGLEFLIYFQGNSAPDKSGLPSDRFSAERTGGSVSTLTIQRTQQEDSAVYLCASSWGANYGYTFGSGTRLTVV.

This clone has only a few counts. J is TRBJ2-1 and V is TRBV3-1 (or the pseudogene TRBV3-2), with 12 nucleotides matching TRBD2. The germline CDR1 and CDR2 sequences are LGHDT and YNNKEL (reference sequence). The ends lost 4 bases at V and 8 bases at J; junction bases unmatched: 3. This CDR3 is built from 14 residues. In DNA, the CDR3 is TGTGCCAGCAGCCCTAGCGGGGGGGATCATGAGCAGTTCTTC. Residues: CASSPSGGDHEQFF.

V gene TRBV19 combines with J gene TRBJ2-5; 10 bases are a match to TRBD2. This CDR3 has 15 residues. Looked up from germline, CDR1 is LNHDA and CDR2 is SQIVND (reference sequence). J lost 7 bases, V lost 11 bases, and 16 bases had no gene match. CDR3 sequence (DNA): TGTGCCTCCCGAGAATCTAGCGGGAGCGGCGGGACCCAGTACTTC. It translates to CASRESSGSGGTQYF.

This clone was seen more than once but under ten times. The chain combines TRBV28 with TRBJ2-1, with D hard to call. From germline, CDR1 is MDHEN and CDR2 SYDVKM. The CDR3 is made up of 15 amino acids. The germline V and J ends were trimmed by 7 bases and 7 bases, with 20 bases remaining between them. This chain's CDR3 is CASIIHCEISNEQFF. In DNA, the CDR3 is TGTGCCAGCATTATACATTGCGAGATCAGTAATGAGCAGTTCTTC.

The chain recombines TRBV5-1 with TRBJ1-2; the match to TRBD1 covers 10 bases. V was pared by 2 bases and J by 4 bases, with 11 bases of the junction left unmatched. The CDR3 runs to 17 residues. CDR1 is SGHRS and CDR2 is YFSETQ in the germline V gene. The CDR3 DNA sequence: TGCGCCAGCAGCTTTACCGGGACAGGGGCTACAGGCTATGGCTACACCTTC. It specifies CASSFTGTGATGYGYTF. Filled out from reference TRBV5-1 and TRBJ1-2, the complete variable domain reads KAGVTQTPRYLIKTRGQQVTLSCSPISGHRSVSWYQQTPGQGLQFLFEYFSETQRNKGNFPGRFSGRQFSNSRSEMNVSTLELGDSALYLCASSFTGTGATGYGYTFGSGTRLTVV.

The rearrangement uses TRBV6-1 and TRBJ2-1; 9 bases agree with TRBD1. The ends lost 1 base at V and 3 bases at J; junction bases unmatched: 4. The CDR3 is made up of 16 amino acids. Germline assignment: CDR1 MNHNS and CDR2 SASEGT. The CDR3 nucleotides are TGTGCCAGCAGTGAAGACCGGGACAGGGACTACAATGAGCAGTTCTTC. Translation gives CASSEDRDRDYNEQFF.

The chain is built from TRBV27 and TRBJ2-7; D is unclear. The CDR3 extends over 14 amino acids. Germline CDR1 MNHEY, CDR2 SMNVEV (reference sequence). V shed 3 bases and J shed 3 bases, with 12 bases lying between them. CDR3 region: CASSFSGVSYEQYF. CDR3 DNA: TGTGCCAGCAGTTTTAGTGGGGTGAGCTACGAGCAGTACTTC.

CDR3: CASSTRGSIQPQHF. CDR3 DNA sequence: TGTGCCAGCAGCACCAGGGGCTCGATTCAGCCCCAGCATTTT. This chain uses TRBV11-2 with TRBJ1-5, with D perhaps matching TRBD1 (6 bases). Germline V lookup: CDR1 SGHAT, CDR2 FQNNGV. The CDR3 totals 14 residues. V gave up 5 bases and J gave up 6 bases, with 14 bases separating them.